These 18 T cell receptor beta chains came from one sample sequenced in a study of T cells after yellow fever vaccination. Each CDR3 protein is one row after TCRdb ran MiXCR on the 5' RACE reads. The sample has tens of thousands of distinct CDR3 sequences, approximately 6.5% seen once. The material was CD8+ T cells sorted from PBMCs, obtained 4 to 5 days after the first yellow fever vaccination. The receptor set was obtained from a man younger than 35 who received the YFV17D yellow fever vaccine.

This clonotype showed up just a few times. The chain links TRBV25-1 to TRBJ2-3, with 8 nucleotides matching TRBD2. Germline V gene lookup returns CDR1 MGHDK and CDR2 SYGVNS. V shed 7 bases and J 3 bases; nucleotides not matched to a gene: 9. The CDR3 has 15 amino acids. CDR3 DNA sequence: TGTGCCAGCAAGAGCGGGGGAGCCAGTACAGATACGCAGTATTTT. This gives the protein CASKSGGASTDTQYF.

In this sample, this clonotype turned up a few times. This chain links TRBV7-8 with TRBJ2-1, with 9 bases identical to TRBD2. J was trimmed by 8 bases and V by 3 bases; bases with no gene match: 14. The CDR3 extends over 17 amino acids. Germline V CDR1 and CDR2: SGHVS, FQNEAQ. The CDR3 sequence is CASSFPGGGAVFDEQFF. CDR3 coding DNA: TGTGCCAGCAGCTTCCCTGGCGGGGGGGCGGTATTCGATGAGCAGTTCTTC.

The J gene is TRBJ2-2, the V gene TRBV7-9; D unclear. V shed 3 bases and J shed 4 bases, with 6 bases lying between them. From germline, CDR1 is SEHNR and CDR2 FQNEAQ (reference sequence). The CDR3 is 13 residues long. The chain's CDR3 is CASSFYSTGELFF. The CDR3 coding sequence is TGTGCCAGCAGCTTTTACAGCACCGGGGAGCTGTTTTTT.

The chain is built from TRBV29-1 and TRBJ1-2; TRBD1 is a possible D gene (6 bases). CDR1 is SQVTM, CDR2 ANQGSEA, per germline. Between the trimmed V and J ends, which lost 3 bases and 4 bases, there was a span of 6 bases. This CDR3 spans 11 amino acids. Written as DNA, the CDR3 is TGCAGCGTTGAGGGGGCCTATGGCTACACCTTC. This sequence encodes CSVEGAYGYTF.

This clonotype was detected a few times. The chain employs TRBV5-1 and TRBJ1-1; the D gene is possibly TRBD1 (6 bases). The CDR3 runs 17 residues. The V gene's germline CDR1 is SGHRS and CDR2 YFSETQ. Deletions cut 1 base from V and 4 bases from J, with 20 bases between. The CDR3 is CASSLLVDRSKGTEAFF. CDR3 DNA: TGCGCCAGCAGCTTGTTGGTGGACAGATCGAAGGGCACTGAAGCTTTCTTT.

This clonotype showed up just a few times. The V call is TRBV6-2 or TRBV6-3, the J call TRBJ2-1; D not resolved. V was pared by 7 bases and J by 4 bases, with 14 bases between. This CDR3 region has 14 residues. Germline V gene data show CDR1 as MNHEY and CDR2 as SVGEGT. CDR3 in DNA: TGTGCCAGCAATTCGGCAGGAGCATACAATGAGCAGTTCTTC. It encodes CASNSAGAYNEQFF.

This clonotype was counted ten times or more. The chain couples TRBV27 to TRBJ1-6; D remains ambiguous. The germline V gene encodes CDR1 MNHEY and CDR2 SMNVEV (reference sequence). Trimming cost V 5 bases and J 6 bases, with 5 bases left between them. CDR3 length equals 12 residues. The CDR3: CASSPINSPLHF. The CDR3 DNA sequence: TGTGCCAGCAGTCCGATTAATTCACCCCTCCACTTT.

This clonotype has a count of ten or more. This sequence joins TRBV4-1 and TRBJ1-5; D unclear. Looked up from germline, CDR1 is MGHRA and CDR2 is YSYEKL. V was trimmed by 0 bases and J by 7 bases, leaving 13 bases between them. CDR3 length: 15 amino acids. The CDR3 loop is CASSQEWVVGQPQHF. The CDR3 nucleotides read TGCGCCAGCAGCCAAGAGTGGGTAGTTGGACAGCCCCAGCATTTT.

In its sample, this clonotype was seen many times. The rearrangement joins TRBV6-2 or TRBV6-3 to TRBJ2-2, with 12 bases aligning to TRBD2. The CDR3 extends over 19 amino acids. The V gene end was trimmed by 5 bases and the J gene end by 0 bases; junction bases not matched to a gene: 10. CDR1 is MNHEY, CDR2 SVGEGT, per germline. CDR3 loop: CASSHLLAGGLANTGELFF. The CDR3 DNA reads TGTGCCAGCAGTCACCTGCTAGCGGGGGGGCTGGCGAACACCGGGGAGCTGTTTTTT.

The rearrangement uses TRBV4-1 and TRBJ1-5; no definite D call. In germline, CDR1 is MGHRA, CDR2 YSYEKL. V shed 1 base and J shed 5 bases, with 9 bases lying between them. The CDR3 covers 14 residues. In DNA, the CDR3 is TGCGCCAGCAGCCAAGGTCAAGGGCATCAGCCCCAGCATTTT. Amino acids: CASSQGQGHQPQHF.

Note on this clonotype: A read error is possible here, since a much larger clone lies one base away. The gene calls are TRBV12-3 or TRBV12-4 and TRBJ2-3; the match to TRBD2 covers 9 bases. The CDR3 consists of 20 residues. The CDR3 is CASSLNFRFVGTSPADTQCF. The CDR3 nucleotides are TGTGCCAGCAGTTTAAATTTTCGTTTTGTGGGGACTAGCCCCGCAGATACGCAGTGTTTT.

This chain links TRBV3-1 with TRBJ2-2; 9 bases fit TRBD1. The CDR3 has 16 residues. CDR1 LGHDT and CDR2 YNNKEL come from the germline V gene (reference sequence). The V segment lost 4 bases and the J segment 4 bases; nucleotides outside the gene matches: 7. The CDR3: CASSPGQGLITGELFF. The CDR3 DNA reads TGTGCCAGCAGCCCCGGACAGGGGTTGATCACCGGGGAGCTGTTTTTT.

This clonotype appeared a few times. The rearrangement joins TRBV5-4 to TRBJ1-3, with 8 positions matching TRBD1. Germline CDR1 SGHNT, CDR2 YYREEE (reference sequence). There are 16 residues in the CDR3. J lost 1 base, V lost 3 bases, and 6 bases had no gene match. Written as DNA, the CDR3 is TGTGCCAGCAGCTACCGGACAGGGTCATCTGGAAACACCATATATTTT. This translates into CASSYRTGSSGNTIYF.

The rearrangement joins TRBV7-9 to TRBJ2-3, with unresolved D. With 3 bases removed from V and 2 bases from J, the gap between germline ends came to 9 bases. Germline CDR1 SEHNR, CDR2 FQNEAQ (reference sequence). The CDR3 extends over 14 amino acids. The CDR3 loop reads CASSFSGATDTQYF. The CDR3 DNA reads TGTGCCAGCAGCTTTAGTGGCGCCACAGATACGCAGTATTTT.

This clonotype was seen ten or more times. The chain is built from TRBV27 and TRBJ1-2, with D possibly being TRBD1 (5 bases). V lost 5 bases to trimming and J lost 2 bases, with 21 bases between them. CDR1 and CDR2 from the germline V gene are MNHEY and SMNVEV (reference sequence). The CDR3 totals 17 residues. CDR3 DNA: TGTGCCAGCAGTACAAGTAGACTGGGGGATATGAACTATGGCTACACCTTC. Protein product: CASSTSRLGDMNYGYTF.

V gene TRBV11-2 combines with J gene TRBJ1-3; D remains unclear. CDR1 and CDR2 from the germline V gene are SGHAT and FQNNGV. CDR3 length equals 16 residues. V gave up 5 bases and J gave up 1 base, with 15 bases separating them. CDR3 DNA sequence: TGTGCCAGCAGCCCGGACGGAGAGCGGTCTGGAAACACCATATATTTT. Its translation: CASSPDGERSGNTIYF.

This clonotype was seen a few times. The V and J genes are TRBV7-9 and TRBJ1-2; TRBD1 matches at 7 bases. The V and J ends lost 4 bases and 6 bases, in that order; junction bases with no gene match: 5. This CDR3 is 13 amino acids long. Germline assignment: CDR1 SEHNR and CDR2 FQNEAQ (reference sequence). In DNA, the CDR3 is TGTGCCAGCAGCTGGGGACAGCCCCATGGCTACACCTTC. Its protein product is CASSWGQPHGYTF. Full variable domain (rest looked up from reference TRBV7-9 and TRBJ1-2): DTGVSQNPRHKITKRGQNVTFRCDPISEHNRLYWYRQTLGQGPEFLTYFQNEAQLEKSRLLSDRFSAERPKGSFSTLEIQRTEQGDSAMYLCASSWGQPHGYTFGSGTRLTVV.

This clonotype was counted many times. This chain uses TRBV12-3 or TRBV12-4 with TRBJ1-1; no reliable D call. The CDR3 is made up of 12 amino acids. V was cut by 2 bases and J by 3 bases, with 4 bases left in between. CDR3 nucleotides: TGTGCCAGCAGTTTAAGAGACACTGAAGCTTTCTTT. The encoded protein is CASSLRDTEAFF.